This T cell receptor beta chain was recovered during a study of blood T cell repertoires in COVID-19. About the study: COVID-19 samples collected from the United States, Italy and Spain covered acute and convalescent phases.

Seattle patient enrollment occurred during active infection, with longitudinal follow-up thereafter. TCRdb's copy holds only in-frame clones and misses some; the assay was immunoSEQ multiplex PCR. Of about 170,000 clones listed, under 95% are singletons. Germline V gene sequence: CDR1 MDHEN, CDR2 SYDVKM. The CDR3 spans 16 residues. The V gene end was trimmed by 6 bases and the J gene end by 6 bases; junction bases not matched to a gene: 11. The chain employs TRBV28 and TRBJ1-6; 7 bases agree with TRBD1. The source material was peripheral blood. This clonotype was obtained from a young man with COVID-19, enrolled during active disease. As DNA, the CDR3 is TGTGCCAGCAGCCGAACCACGGGACAGCTTAATTCACCCCTCCACTTT. As protein: CASSRTTGQLNSPLHF.